A single TCR beta chain is shown here with its context. With the 5' RACE reads reprocessed, TCRdb shows one record per CDR3 protein and no DNA. The sample table sets out about 260,000 distinct CDR3 sequences. This CDR3 has 17 amino acids. The germline V gene encodes CDR1 MNHNS and CDR2 SASEGT. These data come from a study of T cells expressing NK-cell markers. This chain uses TRBV6-1 with TRBJ2-1; no DNA is available, so the TRBD1 call from TCRdb remains unchecked. Source material: blood T cells: a sorted CD56 or NKG2C T cell subset, CD4+ or CD8+ T cells, or bulk PBMC T cells (not recorded which). The sequence was obtained from a woman aged 18-70 years in good health. The CDR3 sequence is CASSNGPGQGFYNEQFF.